This T cell receptor beta chain originates from a study of early T cells in non-severe SARS-CoV-2 infection. About the study: Chains were not paired, and sequencing was done on bulk RNA from unsorted whole blood.

Looked up from germline, CDR1 is LGHNT and CDR2 is FRNRAP. J was trimmed by 0 bases and V by 6 bases; bases with no gene match: 1. The CDR3 has 14 residues. This clonotype was recorded a few times. Its antigen remains unidentified. Notes on the study in general: Private and CD4 specificities were missed by VDJdb matching, skewed to anti-spike CD8.

Unique molecular identifiers were affixed to single, distinct cDNA molecules. TCRdb recomputed calls from the 5' RACE reads with MiXCR, one row per CDR3 protein. The table has approximately 99,000 distinct CDR3 sequences, 9.5% to 13% seen once. This TCR was sampled from an adult who was a healthcare worker with PCR-confirmed SARS-CoV-2 infection or an uninfected control (not recorded which). Sequencing was performed on whole blood. The V call is TRBV12-5, the J call TRBJ1-1, with TRBD1 identical over 10 bases. CDR3 bases: TGTGCTAGTGGGGGGACAGGGGTGAACACTGAAGCTTTCTTT. This gives the protein CASGGTGVNTEAFF.